Presented here are 17 T cell receptor beta chains from one specimen sequenced in a study of T cells in localized non-small cell lung cancer (dated by TCRdb to between 2020 and 2021). Preparation of the library involved the immunoSEQ multiplex PCR assay. TCRdb provides this immuneACCESS table in a form limited to in-frame rearrangements. Some clones are lacking; in checked studies, under half of them reflect an unresolved V gene, and why the rest are absent is not known. This sample comprises 10,000 to 15,000 clones, roughly 80% of them detected only once. The top ten clones comprise over 25% of the sample. Sample: peripheral blood, taken before any cancer treatment. The origin of the receptors is a male donor older than 55 with stage I squamous cell lung carcinoma.

This clone has more than one count but fewer than ten. The germline gene is not matched at one end of the junction; a read error may be the cause. The chain recombines TRBV5-8 with TRBJ2-3; 8 nucleotides agree with TRBD2. The V gene's germline CDR1 is SGHTS and CDR2 YDEGEE. The CDR3 loop spans 11 amino acids. The CDR3 here is CASSLLGRAVF. In DNA form, the CDR3 reads TGTGCCAGCAGCTTACTCGGGAGGGCCGTCTTT.

The table lists this clone with a few counts. This rearrangement joins TRBV5-4 to TRBJ1-3; D unresolved. V lost 0 bases and J 1 base, leaving 5 bases between the germline ends. CDR3 length equals 14 residues. Per the germline V gene, CDR1 is SGHNT and CDR2 is YYREEE (reference sequence). For the CDR3, the DNA is TGTGCCAGCAGCTTGGGCGGATCTGGAAACACCATATATTTT. Its translation is CASSLGGSGNTIYF.

This clone was recorded a few times. CDR3 residues: CASSVHGNTEAFF. The CDR3 nucleotides read TGTGCCAGCAGTGTACACGGGAACACTGAAGCTTTCTTT. V is TRBV6-1 and J is TRBJ1-1; D is unresolved. CDR3 length equals 13 residues. The V gene's germline CDR1 is MNHNS and CDR2 SASEGT. Between the trimmed V and J ends, which lost 4 bases and 1 base, there was a span of 7 bases.

V gene TRBV2 combines with J gene TRBJ2-2; D unclear. Trimming stripped 8 bases from V and 0 bases from J, with 13 bases between. CDR3 length equals 15 residues. The germline V gene has CDR1 SNHLY and CDR2 FYNNEI. The CDR3 region is CASGKDGSNTGELFF. CDR3 in DNA: TGTGCCAGCGGAAAGGACGGGTCGAACACCGGGGAGCTGTTTTTT.

The genes are TRBV2 and TRBJ2-1; 11 bases are a match to TRBD2. V shed 5 bases and J 0 bases; nucleotides not matched to a gene: 9. This CDR3 is 18 amino acids long. Germline V CDR1 and CDR2: SNHLY, FYNNEI. The CDR3 DNA reads TGTGCCAGCAGTCCCATAGCGGGAGGGATTATCTCCTACAATGAGCAGTTCTTC. Residues: CASSPIAGGIISYNEQFF.

The chain carries TRBV5-1 and TRBJ2-5; perhaps TRBD2 as D (5 bases). The CDR3 is made up of 14 amino acids. Germline V gives CDR1 SGHRS, CDR2 YFSETQ. Trimming removed 1 base from V and 5 bases from J, with 12 bases in between. The CDR3 DNA is TGCGCCAGCAGCTTGCCAGCGGCAGGCGAGACCCAGTACTTC. Translated: CASSLPAAGETQYF.

The rearrangement joins TRBV6-5 to TRBJ1-1; D gene uncertain. Trimming shortened V by 4 bases and J by 9 bases, and 12 bases separated the two germline ends. The CDR3 consists of 12 residues. CDR1 is MNHEY and CDR2 is SVGAGI in the germline V gene. This chain's CDR3 is CASSLAGQKAFF. The CDR3 DNA follows: TGTGCCAGCAGTTTAGCCGGGCAAAAAGCTTTCTTT.

V is TRBV5-4 and J is TRBJ2-1, with 8 positions matching TRBD2. Germline-derived CDR1 and CDR2 are SGHNT and YYREEE (reference sequence). J gave up 4 bases and V 0 bases, and 12 bases lay outside the gene matches. The CDR3 is made up of 18 amino acids. The CDR3 sequence is CASSLEAGATWGYNEQFF. The CDR3 bases are TGTGCCAGCAGCTTGGAAGCGGGGGCAACATGGGGGTACAATGAGCAGTTCTTC.

The sample holds one count of this clone. The rearrangement uses TRBV10-2 and TRBJ2-2; 8 bases align to TRBD2. CDR3 length: 18 residues. The germline V gene encodes CDR1 WSHSY and CDR2 SAAADI. With V trimmed by 2 bases and J by 4 bases, 12 bases remained unmatched. CDR3 amino acids: CASSETNPRGGSTGELFF. The CDR3 DNA follows: TGCGCCAGCAGTGAGACCAACCCACGGGGGGGGAGCACCGGGGAGCTGTTTTTT.

The chain couples TRBV5-1 to TRBJ1-4; 9 bases align to TRBD1. The germline V gene has CDR1 SGHRS and CDR2 YFSETQ. Trimming took 4 bases from V and 5 from J; bases not matched to a gene: 3. This CDR3 contains 14 residues. The CDR3 region is CASSRDRVNEKLFF. In DNA, the CDR3 is TGCGCCAGCAGCCGGGACAGGGTAAATGAAAAACTGTTTTTT.

V usage is TRBV5-1 and J usage is TRBJ2-7; 8 nucleotides match TRBD2. The CDR3 length is 15 residues. Per germline, CDR1 SGHRS and CDR2 YFSETQ. After removal of 0 bases from V and 4 bases from J, the junction contained 6 bases not matched to a gene. CDR3 bases: TGCGCCAGCAGCTTGGCCGCGGGGGGCTGGTACGAGCAGTACTTC. Its protein product is CASSLAAGGWYEQYF.

This sequence joins TRBV11-2 and TRBJ2-2, with D maybe TRBD2 (5 bases). V was clipped by 5 bases and J by 4 bases, with 14 bases between them. Germline-derived CDR1 and CDR2 are SGHAT and FQNNGV. The CDR3 consists of 15 residues. CDR3 in DNA: TGTGCCAGCAGCCCACTAGTACGGGGCACCGGGGAGCTGTTTTTT. This codes for CASSPLVRGTGELFF. The full variable domain, rest sourced from reference TRBV11-2 and TRBJ2-2, is EAGVAQSPRYKIIEKRQSVAFWCNPISGHATLYWYQQILGQGPKLLIQFQNNGVVDDSQLPKDRFSAERLKGVDSTLKIQPAKLEDSAVYLCASSPLVRGTGELFFGEGSRLTVL.

The gene calls are TRBV5-1 and TRBJ2-7; a weak D match, TRBD1 (5 bases). The CDR3 totals 13 residues. Germline CDR1 and CDR2: SGHRS and YFSETQ. Trimming removed 3 bases at V and 5 bases at J, with 12 bases between. DNA of the CDR3: TGCGCCAGCAGCTCCAGGGAAGAGAACGAGCAGTACTTC. This codes for CASSSREENEQYF.

The chain recombines TRBV7-9 with TRBJ1-1; TRBD1 agrees at 7 bases. The CDR3 extends over 15 amino acids. The V and J ends lost 5 bases and 1 base, in that order; junction bases with no gene match: 7. Germline CDR1 and CDR2: SEHNR and FQNEAQ (reference sequence). The DNA of the CDR3 is TGTGCCAGCAGCCCAAGACAGGGAGGGAACACTGAAGCTTTCTTT. It is translated as CASSPRQGGNTEAFF.

The rearrangement joins TRBV5-4 to TRBJ2-5, with D perhaps TRBD2 (6 bases). Trimming removed 4 bases from V and 2 bases from J, with 9 bases in between. The germline gives CDR1 SGHNT, CDR2 YYREEE (reference sequence). The CDR3 spans 13 residues. CDR3 protein: CASSPGGQETQYF. The CDR3 region has the DNA TGTGCCAGCAGCCCCGGGGGACAAGAGACCCAGTACTTC. Drawing the rest from reference TRBV5-4 and TRBJ2-5, the complete variable domain is ETGVTQSPTHLIKTRGQQVTLRCSSQSGHNTVSWYQQALGQGPQFIFQYYREEENGRGNFPPRFSGLQFPNYSSELNVNALELDDSALYLCASSPGGQETQYFGPGTRLLVL.

V gene TRBV11-2 combines with J gene TRBJ2-7; D is undetermined. CDR3 length equals 14 residues. CDR1 SGHAT and CDR2 FQNNGV come from the germline V gene. V shed 0 bases and J shed 3 bases, with 9 bases lying between them. The CDR3: CASSLEQRGYEQYF. The CDR3 nucleotides are TGTGCCAGCAGCTTAGAACAGCGTGGCTACGAGCAGTACTTC.

The rearrangement joins TRBV5-1 to TRBJ1-3; 8 bases map to TRBD1. The germline V gene encodes CDR1 SGHRS and CDR2 YFSETQ. V lost 5 bases to trimming and J lost 4 bases; unmatched junction nucleotides: 11. This CDR3 spans 16 amino acids. For the CDR3, the DNA is TGCGCCAGCAGTTGGGCACAGGGGGGAAGAGGAAACACCATATATTTT. It is translated as CASSWAQGGRGNTIYF.